This TCR beta chain was identified in a study of breast tumors, draining lymph nodes, adjacent tissues. Study findings and constraints: Most tumor T cells seemingly derive from lymph node, then expand in tumor. Luminal-like breast cancer showed significantly greater tumor-nontumor repertoire similarity than basal-like breast cancer did. Compared with lymph nodes, tumors were less diverse; compared with nontumor tissue, more.

The CDR3 is 19 residues long. Germline lookup yields CDR1 MNHEY and CDR2 SVGAGI. Breast cancer patients provided tissue from their axillary draining lymph nodes. Concerning this clonotype: Its antigen is as yet unknown. The junction and the germline gene differ at one end; a read error may be behind it.

MiXCR, applied by TCRdb to the multiplex PCR reads, yields one record per CDR3 protein. The sample carries around 190,000 distinct CDR3 sequences, approximately 30% recorded once. The rearrangement uses TRBV6-5 and TRBJ2-5; 8 nucleotides align to TRBD2. The sample comprised axillary lymph node tissue. The clonotype originates from a female donor with breast cancer. Some clones in this sample may be carry-over from other donors' samples. The CDR3 nucleotides are TGTGCCAGCAGTCACTCGATCCTCCCACTAGCGGCCCAGAGGGAGACCCAGTACTTC. This encodes CASSHSILPLAAQRETQYF.